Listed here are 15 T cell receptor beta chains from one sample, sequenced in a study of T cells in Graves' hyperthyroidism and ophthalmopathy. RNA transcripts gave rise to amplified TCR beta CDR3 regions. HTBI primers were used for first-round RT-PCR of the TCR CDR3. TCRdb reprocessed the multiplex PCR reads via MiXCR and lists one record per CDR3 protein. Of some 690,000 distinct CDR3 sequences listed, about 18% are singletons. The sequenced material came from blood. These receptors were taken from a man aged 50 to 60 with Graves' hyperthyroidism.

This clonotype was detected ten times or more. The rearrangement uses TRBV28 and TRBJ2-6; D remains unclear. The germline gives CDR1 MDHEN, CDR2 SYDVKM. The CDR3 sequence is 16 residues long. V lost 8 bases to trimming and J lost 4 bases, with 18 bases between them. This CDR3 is CASENRGPLGANVLTF. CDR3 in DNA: TGTGCCAGCGAAAACCGAGGACCTCTGGGGGCCAACGTCCTGACTTTC.

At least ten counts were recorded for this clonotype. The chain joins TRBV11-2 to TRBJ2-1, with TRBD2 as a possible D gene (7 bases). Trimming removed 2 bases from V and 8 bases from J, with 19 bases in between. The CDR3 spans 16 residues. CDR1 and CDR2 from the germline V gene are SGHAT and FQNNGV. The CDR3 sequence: CASSLSPGRGWDEQFF. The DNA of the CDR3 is TGTGCCAGCAGCTTAAGCCCGGGGAGGGGGTGGGATGAGCAGTTCTTC.

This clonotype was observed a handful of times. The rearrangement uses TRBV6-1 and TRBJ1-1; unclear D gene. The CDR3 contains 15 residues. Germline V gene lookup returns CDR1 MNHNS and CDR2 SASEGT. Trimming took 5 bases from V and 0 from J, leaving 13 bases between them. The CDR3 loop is CASSSWRAMNTEAFF. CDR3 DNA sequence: TGTGCCAGCAGTTCGTGGAGGGCTATGAACACTGAAGCTTTCTTT.

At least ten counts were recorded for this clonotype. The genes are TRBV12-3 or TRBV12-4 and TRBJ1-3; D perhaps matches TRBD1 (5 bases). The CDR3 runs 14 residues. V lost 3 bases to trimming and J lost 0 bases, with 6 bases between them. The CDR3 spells CASSFTGSGNTIYF. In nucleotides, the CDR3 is TGTGCCAGCAGTTTTACAGGCTCTGGAAACACCATATATTTT.

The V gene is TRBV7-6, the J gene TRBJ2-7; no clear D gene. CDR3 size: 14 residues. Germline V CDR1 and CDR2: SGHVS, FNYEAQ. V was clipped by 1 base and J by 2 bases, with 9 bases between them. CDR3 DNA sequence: TGTGCCAGCAGCTTAGGAGACCTCCCCTACGAGCAGTACTTC. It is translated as CASSLGDLPYEQYF.

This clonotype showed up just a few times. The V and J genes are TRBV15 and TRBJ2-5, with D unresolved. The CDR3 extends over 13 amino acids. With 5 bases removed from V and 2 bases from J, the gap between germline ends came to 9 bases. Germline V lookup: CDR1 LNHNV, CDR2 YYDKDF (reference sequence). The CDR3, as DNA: TGTGCCACCAGCGCAACCGTACAAGAGACCCAGTACTTC. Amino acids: CATSATVQETQYF.

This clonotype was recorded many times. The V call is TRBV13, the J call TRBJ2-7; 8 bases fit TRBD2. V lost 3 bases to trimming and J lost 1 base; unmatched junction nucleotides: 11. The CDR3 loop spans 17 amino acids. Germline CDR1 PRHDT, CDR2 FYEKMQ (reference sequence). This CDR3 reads CASSLALGLALSYEQYF. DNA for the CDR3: TGTGCCAGCAGCTTGGCCCTAGGACTAGCACTTTCCTACGAGCAGTACTTC.

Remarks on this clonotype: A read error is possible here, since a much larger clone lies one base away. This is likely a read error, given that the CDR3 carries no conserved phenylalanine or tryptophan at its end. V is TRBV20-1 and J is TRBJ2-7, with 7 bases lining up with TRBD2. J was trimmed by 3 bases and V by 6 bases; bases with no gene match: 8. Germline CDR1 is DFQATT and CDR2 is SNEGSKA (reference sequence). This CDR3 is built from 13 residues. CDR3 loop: CSAQVGGSYEQYL. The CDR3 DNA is TGCAGTGCCCAGGTGGGGGGGAGCTACGAGCAGTACCTC.

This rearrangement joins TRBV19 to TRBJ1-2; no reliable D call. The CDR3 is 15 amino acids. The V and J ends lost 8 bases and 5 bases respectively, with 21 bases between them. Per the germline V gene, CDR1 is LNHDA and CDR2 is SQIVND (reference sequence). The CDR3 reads CASSVAWKGSYGYTF. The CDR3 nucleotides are TGTGCCAGTTCCGTCGCGTGGAAAGGAAGTTATGGCTACACCTTC. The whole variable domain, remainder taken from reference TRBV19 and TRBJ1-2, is DGGITQSPKYLFRKEGQNVTLSCEQNLNHDAMYWYRQDPGQGLRLIYYSQIVNDFQKGDIAEGYSVSREKKESFPLTVTSAQKNPTAFYLCASSVAWKGSYGYTFGSGTRLTVV.

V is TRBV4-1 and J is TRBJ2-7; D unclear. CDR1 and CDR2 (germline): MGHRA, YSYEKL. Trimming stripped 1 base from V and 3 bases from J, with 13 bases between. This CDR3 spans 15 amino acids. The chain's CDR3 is CASSQVPGRSYEQYF. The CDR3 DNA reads TGCGCCAGCAGCCAAGTCCCTGGACGGAGCTACGAGCAGTACTTC.

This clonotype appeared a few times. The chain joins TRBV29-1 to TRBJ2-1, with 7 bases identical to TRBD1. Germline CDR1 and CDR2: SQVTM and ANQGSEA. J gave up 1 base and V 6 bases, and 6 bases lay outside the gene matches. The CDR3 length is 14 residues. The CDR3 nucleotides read TGCAGCGTCCCCGACAGGGTTTCCTACAATGAGCAGTTCTTC. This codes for CSVPDRVSYNEQFF.

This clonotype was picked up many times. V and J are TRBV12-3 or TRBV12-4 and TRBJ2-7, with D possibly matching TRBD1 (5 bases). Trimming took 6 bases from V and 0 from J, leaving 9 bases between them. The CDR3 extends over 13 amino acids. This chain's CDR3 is CASRDKSSYEQYF. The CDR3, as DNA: TGTGCCAGCAGGGACAAAAGCTCCTACGAGCAGTACTTC.

The CDR3: CASGLYGGARYGYTF. CDR3 sequence (DNA): TGTGCCAGCGGTCTATACGGGGGCGCCAGATATGGCTACACCTTC. The chain recombines TRBV7-2 with TRBJ1-2; maybe TRBD1 (6 bases). Trimming shortened V by 8 bases and J by 5 bases, and 21 bases separated the two germline ends. Germline lookup yields CDR1 SGHTA and CDR2 FQGNSA. This CDR3 has 15 residues.

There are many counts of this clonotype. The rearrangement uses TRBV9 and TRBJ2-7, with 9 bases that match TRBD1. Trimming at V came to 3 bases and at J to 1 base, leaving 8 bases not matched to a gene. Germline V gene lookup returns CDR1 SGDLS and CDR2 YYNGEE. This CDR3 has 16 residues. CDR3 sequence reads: CASSARLGTGSYEQYF. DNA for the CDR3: TGTGCCAGCAGCGCACGATTGGGGACAGGGTCCTACGAGCAGTACTTC.

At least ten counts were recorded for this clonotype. CDR3 DNA: TGTGCCAGCAGCGCCTTAACTTCCCGGGAGCAGTACTTC. Translated, it gives CASSALTSREQYF. The V gene is TRBV5-5, the J gene TRBJ2-7, with D unclear. Trimming cost V 4 bases and J 7 bases, with 15 bases left between them. CDR3 length: 13 amino acids. Looked up from germline, CDR1 is SGHKS and CDR2 is YYEKEE (reference sequence).